Below, 5 T cell receptor beta chains from the same sample are listed, as sequenced in a study of beta chain features in type 1 diabetes. Findings of the study overall: Within each of all four CD4+ subsets, Type 1 diabetes patients had TCRB CDR3s that were moderately but significantly shorter.

What was sequenced were expressed TCRB transcripts, since all of the isolated RNA had been reverse transcribed. Produced via immunoSEQ multiplex PCR; TCRdb's table is partial and in-frame only. Here the sample spans fewer than 400,000 clones, around 9.7% being singletons. Their antigens remain unidentified. Sequencing was done on a sample of central memory CD4+ T cells from blood. The receptors stem from a man aged 25 to 40 with type 1 diabetes.

The genes are TRBV14 and TRBJ1-2, with D possibly TRBD1 on 6 matching bases. Germline assignment: CDR1 SGHDN and CDR2 FVKESK. The V and J ends lost 3 bases and 5 bases respectively, with 13 bases between them. The CDR3 extends over 14 amino acids. For the CDR3, the DNA is TGTGCCAGCAGCCATATACAGGGAATTTATGGCTACACCTTC. This translates into CASSHIQGIYGYTF.

The V gene is TRBV6-6, the J gene TRBJ2-5; 13 bases match TRBD2. Per germline, CDR1 MNHNY and CDR2 SVGAGI (reference sequence). This CDR3 is 16 amino acids long. Losses at the gene ends were 6 bases for V and 5 bases for J; bases not matched to a gene: 9. CDR3 bases: TGTGCCAGCAGCACCGAGACTAGCGGGAGGTGGGAGACCCAGTACTTC. Translating gives CASSTETSGRWETQYF.

The V gene is TRBV7-6, the J gene TRBJ2-5, with D possibly TRBD1 on 6 matching bases. CDR1 and CDR2 from the germline V gene are SGHVS and FNYEAQ. V lost 5 bases to trimming and J lost 0 bases, with 10 bases between them. The CDR3 contains 14 residues. As DNA, the CDR3 is TGTGCCAGCAGCCGAGGACAGCACCAAGAGACCCAGTACTTC. It translates to CASSRGQHQETQYF.

This clone has a handful of counts. V gene TRBV30 combines with J gene TRBJ1-1, with D tentatively TRBD1 (6 bases). The length of the CDR3 is 14 residues. Trimming cost V 0 bases and J 5 bases, with 13 bases left between them. Germline V gene lookup returns CDR1 GTSNPN and CDR2 SVGIG (reference sequence). This CDR3 reads CAWSVTGFGTEAFF. In DNA, the CDR3 is TGTGCCTGGAGTGTTACAGGGTTCGGGACTGAAGCTTTCTTT.

This clone showed up just a few times. The chain uses TRBV5-6 and TRBJ1-2; unclear D gene. V was clipped by 4 bases and J by 5 bases, with 15 bases between them. CDR1 and CDR2 from the germline V gene are SGHDT and YYEEEE. This CDR3 has 14 amino acids. As DNA, the CDR3 is TGTGCCAGCAGCCGTGGCGACCCGGAATATGGCTACACCTTC. This encodes CASSRGDPEYGYTF.